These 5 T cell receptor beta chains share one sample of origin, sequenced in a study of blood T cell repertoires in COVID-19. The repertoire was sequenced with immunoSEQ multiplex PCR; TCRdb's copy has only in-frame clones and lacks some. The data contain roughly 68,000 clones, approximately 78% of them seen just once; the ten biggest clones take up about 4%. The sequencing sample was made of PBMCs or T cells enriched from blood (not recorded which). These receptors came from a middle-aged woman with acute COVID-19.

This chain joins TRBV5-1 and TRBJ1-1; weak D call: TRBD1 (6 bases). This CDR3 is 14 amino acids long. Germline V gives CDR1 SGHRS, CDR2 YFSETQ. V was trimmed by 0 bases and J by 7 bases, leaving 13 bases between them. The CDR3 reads CASSLGDTLYEAFF. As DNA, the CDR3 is TGCGCCAGCAGCTTGGGGGACACGCTCTATGAAGCTTTCTTT.

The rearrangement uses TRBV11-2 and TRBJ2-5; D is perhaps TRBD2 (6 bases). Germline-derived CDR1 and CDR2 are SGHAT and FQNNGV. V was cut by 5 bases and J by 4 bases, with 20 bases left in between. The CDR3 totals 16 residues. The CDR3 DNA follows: TGTGCCAGCAGCCCCCAGGGTAGCGGATGGTCAGAGACCCAGTACTTC. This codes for CASSPQGSGWSETQYF.

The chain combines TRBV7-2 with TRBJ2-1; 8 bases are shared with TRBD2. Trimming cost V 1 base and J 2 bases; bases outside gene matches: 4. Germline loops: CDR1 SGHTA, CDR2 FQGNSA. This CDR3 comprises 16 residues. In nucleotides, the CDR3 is TGTGCCAGCAGCTTAGGGACTAGCAGCGCCTACAATGAGCAGTTCTTC. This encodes CASSLGTSSAYNEQFF.

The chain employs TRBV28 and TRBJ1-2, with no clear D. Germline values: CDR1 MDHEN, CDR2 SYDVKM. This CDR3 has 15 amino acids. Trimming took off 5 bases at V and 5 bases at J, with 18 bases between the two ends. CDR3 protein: CASSPGLRSLYGYTF. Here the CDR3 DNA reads TGTGCCAGCAGTCCCGGACTTCGAAGTTTATATGGCTACACCTTC.

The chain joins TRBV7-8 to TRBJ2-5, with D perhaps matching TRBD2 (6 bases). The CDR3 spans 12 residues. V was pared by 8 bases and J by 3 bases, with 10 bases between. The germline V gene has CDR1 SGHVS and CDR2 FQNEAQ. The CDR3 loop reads CASRPGEETQYF. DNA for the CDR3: TGTGCCAGCCGACCGGGGGAAGAGACCCAGTACTTC.